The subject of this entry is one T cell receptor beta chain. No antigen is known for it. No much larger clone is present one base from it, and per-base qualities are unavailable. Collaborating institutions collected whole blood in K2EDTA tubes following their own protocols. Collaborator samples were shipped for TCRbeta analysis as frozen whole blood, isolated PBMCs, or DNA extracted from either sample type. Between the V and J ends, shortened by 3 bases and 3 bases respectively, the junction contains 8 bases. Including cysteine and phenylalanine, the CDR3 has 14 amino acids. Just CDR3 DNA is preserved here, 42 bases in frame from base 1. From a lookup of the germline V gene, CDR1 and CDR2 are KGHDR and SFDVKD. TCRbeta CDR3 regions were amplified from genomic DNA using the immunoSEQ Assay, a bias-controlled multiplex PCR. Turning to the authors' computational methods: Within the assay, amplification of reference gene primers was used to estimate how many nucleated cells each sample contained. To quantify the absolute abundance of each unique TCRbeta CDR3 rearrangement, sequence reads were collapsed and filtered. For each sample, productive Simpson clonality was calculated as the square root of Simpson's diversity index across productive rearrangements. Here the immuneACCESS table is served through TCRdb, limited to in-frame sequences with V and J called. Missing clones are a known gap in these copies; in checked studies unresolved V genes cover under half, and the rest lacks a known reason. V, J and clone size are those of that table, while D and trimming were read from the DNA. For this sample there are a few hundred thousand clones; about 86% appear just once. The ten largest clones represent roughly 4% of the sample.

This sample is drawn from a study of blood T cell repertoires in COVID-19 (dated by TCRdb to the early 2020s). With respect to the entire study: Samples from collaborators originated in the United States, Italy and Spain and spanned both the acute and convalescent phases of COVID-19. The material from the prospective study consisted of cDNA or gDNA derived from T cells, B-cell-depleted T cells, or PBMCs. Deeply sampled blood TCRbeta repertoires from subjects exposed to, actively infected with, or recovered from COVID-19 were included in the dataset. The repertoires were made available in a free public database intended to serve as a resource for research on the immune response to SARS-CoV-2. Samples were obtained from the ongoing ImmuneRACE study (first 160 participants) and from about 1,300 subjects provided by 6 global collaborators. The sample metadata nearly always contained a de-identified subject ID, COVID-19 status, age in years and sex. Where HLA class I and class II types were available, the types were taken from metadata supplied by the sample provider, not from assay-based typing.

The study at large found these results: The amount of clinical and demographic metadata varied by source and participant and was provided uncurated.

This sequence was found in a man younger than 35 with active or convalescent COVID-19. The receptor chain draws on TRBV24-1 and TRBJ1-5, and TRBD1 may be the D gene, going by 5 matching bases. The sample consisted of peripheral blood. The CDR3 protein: CATSDGGFNQPQHF. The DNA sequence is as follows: TGTGCCACCAGTGATGGGGGGTTCAATCAGCCCCAGCATTTT.